The T cell receptor (beta chain) under discussion was sequenced for a study of cytomegalovirus exposure and HLA in healthy donors. Study observations and caveats: Cytomegalovirus-associated TCR beta chains were listed, numbering 150 to 200. One variant, a missense change in DCLRE1C, was linked in a later analysis to TCR beta V- and J-gene trimming. Several of the most significant clusters appeared, in a later analysis, to be linked to common viral pathogens.

Trimming took 2 bases from V and 10 from J; bases not matched to a gene: 11. This CDR3 region has 15 residues. Germline CDR1 and CDR2: MNHNS and SASEGT. With respect to this clone: As yet, its antigen is unknown.

The study ran its PCR with 60 Vbeta and 13 Jbeta primers. Methods used by the authors: There were tens of millions of unique TCR beta chains by a later count, and 10 million to 12 million of them were shared. The method was immunoSEQ multiplex PCR; TCRdb's version includes in-frame clones alone and lacks a portion of them. V and J calls and clone size are copied from that table; D and trimming were computed from the DNA. The profile shows approximately 120,000 clones, approximately 69% of them singletons. Sequences were obtained from PBMCs. The receptor's source is a man aged 35 to 55 in good health and CMV-seropositive. V usage is TRBV6-1 and J usage is TRBJ1-5; TRBD1 matches at 7 bases. The CDR3 sequence: CASSEQGRGDLPQHF. DNA for the CDR3: TGTGCCAGCAGTGAACAGGGCAGGGGGGACCTTCCCCAGCATTTT.